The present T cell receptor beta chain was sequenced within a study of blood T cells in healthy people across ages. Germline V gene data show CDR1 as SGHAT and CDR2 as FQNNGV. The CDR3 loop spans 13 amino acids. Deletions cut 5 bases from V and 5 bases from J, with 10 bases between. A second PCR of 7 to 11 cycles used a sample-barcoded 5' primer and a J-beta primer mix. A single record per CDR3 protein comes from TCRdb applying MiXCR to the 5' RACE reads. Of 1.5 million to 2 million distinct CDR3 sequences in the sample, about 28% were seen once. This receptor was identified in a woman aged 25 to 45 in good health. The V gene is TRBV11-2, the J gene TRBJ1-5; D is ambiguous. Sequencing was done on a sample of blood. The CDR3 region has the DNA TGTGCCAGCAGCCCTAGTATTGATCAGCCCCAGCATTTT. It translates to CASSPSIDQPQHF.